Listed below are T cell receptor beta chains from one sample, sequenced in a study of OX40 agonist ivuxolimab in advanced cancers. Assay: immunoSEQ multiplex PCR; the TCRdb copy retains only in-frame clones and omits some. The sample includes fewer than 95,000 clones, around 90% of them seen just once. The material sequenced was CD4+ or CD8+ T cells sorted from blood, taken in a trial of the OX40 agonist ivuxolimab. The source of these receptors is an adult with an advanced solid tumor such as melanoma, head and neck, liver or kidney cancer. Both conserved end residues are part of each CDR3. D genes are given only for firm matches. For some rows the clone size is stated as once, few or many, or as a class when expanded; others skip it.

.,TRBV27,.,TRBJ1-4,CASSFGDSNEKLFF,TGTGCCAGCAGTTTCGGGGATTCTAATGAAAAACTGTTTTTT
.,TRBV5-1,.,TRBJ2-1,CASNFERVDAYNEQFF,TGCGCCAGCAATTTCGAGCGAGTGGACGCCTACAATGAGCAGTTCTTC
.,TRBV30,.,TRBJ2-3,CAWSVTDTQYF,TGTGCCTGGAGTGTGACAGATACGCAGTATTTT
.,TRBV6-1,.,TRBJ1-5,CASVDSLNQPQHF,TGTGCCAGCGTAGACAGTCTCAATCAGCCCCAGCATTTT
.,TRBV6-6,.,TRBJ1-1,CASSGGRGDTEAFF,TGTGCCAGCAGTGGGGGGCGCGGGGACACTGAAGCTTTCTTT
.,TRBV4-3,.,TRBJ1-1,CASSQHLPVGALEAFF,TGCGCCAGCAGCCAACACCTGCCGGTAGGGGCCCTTGAAGCTTTCTTT
.,TRBV15,.,TRBJ2-5,CATNIMGSRKETQYF,TGTGCCACCAATATTATGGGCAGCCGGAAGGAGACCCAGTACTTC
.,TRBV5-1,.,TRBJ2-7,CASSNASYEQYF,TGCGCCAGCAGCAACGCGTCCTACGAGCAGTACTTC
.,TRBV19,.,TRBJ1-3,CATHGRGSGNTIYF,TGTGCCACCCATGGACGAGGTTCTGGAAACACCATATATTTT
.,TRBV4-1,.,TRBJ2-7,CASSQDGQTYEQYF,TGCGCCAGCAGCCAAGATGGACAGACTTACGAGCAGTACTTC
.,TRBV7-2,.,TRBJ2-6,CASSPGPVDGANVLTF,TGTGCCAGCAGCCCAGGGCCGGTAGATGGGGCCAACGTCCTGACTTTC
.,TRBV30,few,TRBJ1-1,CAVYPPEAFF,TGTGCCGTTTATCCGCCAGAAGCTTTCTTT
.,TRBV11-2,.,TRBJ2-1,CASSLLADNEQFF,TGTGCCAGCAGCTTACTCGCGGACAATGAGCAGTTCTTC
.,TRBV28,.,TRBJ2-3,CASNHRDSNTDTQYF,TGTGCCAGCAATCACCGGGACTCCAACACAGATACGCAGTATTTT
.,TRBV29-1,.,TRBJ1-1,CSVPLGGTEAFF,TGCAGCGTCCCCCTGGGGGGCACTGAAGCTTTCTTT
.,TRBV4-1,.,TRBJ2-7,CASSQASGFSSYEQYF,TGCGCCAGCAGCCAAGCATCCGGGTTTAGCTCCTACGAGCAGTACTTC
TRBD2,TRBV13,.,TRBJ2-5,CASSLRGGRAQSQYF,TGTGCCAGCAGCTTAAGGGGCGGGAGGGCCCAGTCCCAGTACTTC
.,TRBV11-2,.,TRBJ2-2,CASSLGSGELFF,TGTGCCAGCAGCTTAGGATCCGGGGAGCTGTTTTTT
TRBD2,TRBV4-1,.,TRBJ2-1,CASSQERAGASYNEQFF,TGCGCCAGCAGCCAAGAAAGAGCGGGGGCCTCCTACAATGAGCAGTTCTTC
.,TRBV6-1,.,TRBJ2-1,CASSAWHLSGNEQFF,TGTGCCAGCAGCGCCTGGCACTTATCGGGGAATGAGCAGTTCTTC
.,TRBV27,.,TRBJ2-6,CAKPQGTQSGANVLTF,TGTGCCAAACCGCAGGGGACACAGTCTGGGGCCAACGTCCTGACTTTC
.,TRBV27,.,TRBJ1-1,CASSSWGGAGGEAFF,TGTGCCAGCAGTTCCTGGGGAGGGGCAGGCGGTGAAGCTTTCTTT
.,TRBV5-1,.,TRBJ2-5,CASSLGTLTQETQYF,TGCGCCAGCAGCTTGGGGACGCTAACCCAAGAGACCCAGTACTTC
.,TRBV4-2,.,TRBJ2-2,CASSQAILQGDTGELFF,TGTGCCAGCAGCCAAGCCATTCTACAGGGCGACACCGGGGAGCTGTTTTTT
TRBD2,TRBV14,.,TRBJ2-7,CASSRSASGSYEQYF,TGTGCCAGCTCCCGGTCGGCTAGCGGGAGTTACGAGCAGTACTTC
.,TRBV27,.,TRBJ2-7,CASRGDFYEQYF,TGTGCCAGCAGGGGCGACTTCTACGAGCAGTACTTC
.,TRBV6-6,once,TRBJ1-5,CASSPWGDNQPQHF,TGTGCCAGCAGCCCCTGGGGAGACAATCAGCCCCAGCATTTT
.,TRBV4-2,.,TRBJ2-1,CASSQESRNNEQFF,TGTGCCAGCAGCCAAGAGTCTAGGAACAATGAGCAGTTCTTC
TRBD2,TRBV19,.,TRBJ2-7,CASSTPGTSGDEQYF,TGTGCCAGTAGTACCCCCGGGACTAGCGGAGACGAGCAGTACTTC
TRBD2,TRBV4-3,.,TRBJ2-1,CASSSGLAGGTYNEQFF,TGCGCCAGCAGCTCGGGACTAGCGGGGGGAACCTACAATGAGCAGTTCTTC
.,TRBV4-2,.,TRBJ2-1,CASSQEDPRSGRFFSNEQFF,TGTGCCAGCAGCCAAGAGGATCCCAGAAGCGGCCGGTTCTTTAGCAATGAGCAGTTCTTC
.,TRBV2,.,TRBJ2-7,CASRYYEQYF,TGTGCCAGCAGATACTACGAGCAGTACTTC
.,TRBV5-5,.,TRBJ2-1,CASRTEVISFDEQFF,TGTGCCAGCAGAACTGAGGTCATCTCTTTCGATGAGCAGTTCTTC
.,TRBV5-1,.,TRBJ2-2,CASSLYRGPANTGELFF,TGCGCCAGCAGCTTGTATAGGGGCCCAGCGAACACCGGGGAGCTGTTTTTT
.,TRBV10-3,.,TRBJ1-2,CAISESYRENYGYTF,TGTGCCATCAGTGAGTCGTACAGGGAGAACTATGGCTACACCTTC
.,TRBV10-1,.,TRBJ2-1,CASTSSGDNEQFF,TGCGCCAGCACCAGTAGCGGAGACAATGAGCAGTTCTTC
.,TRBV6-5,once,TRBJ2-1,CASRTYNEQFF,TGTGCCAGCAGAACGTACAATGAGCAGTTCTTC
.,TRBV4-2,once,TRBJ1-2,CASSQDLLYGYTF,TGTGCCAGCAGCCAAGATCTGCTCTATGGCTACACCTTC
.,TRBV7-2,.,TRBJ2-7,CASSLGLVSEQYF,TGTGCCAGCAGCTTAGGATTAGTTAGCGAGCAGTACTTC
.,TRBV2,.,TRBJ2-2,CASSPRLEYTGELFF,TGTGCCAGCAGCCCTAGACTAGAGTACACCGGGGAGCTGTTTTTT
TRBD1,TRBV14,.,TRBJ1-4,CASSPTGNLPTNEKLFF,TGTGCCAGCAGCCCGACAGGGAACCTTCCAACTAATGAAAAACTGTTTTTT
.,TRBV29-1,.,TRBJ2-7,CSVKTGTGYEQYF,TGCAGCGTTAAAACTGGAACCGGCTACGAGCAGTACTTC
TRBD1,TRBV28,.,TRBJ1-1,CASSFGTGGRDNTEAFF,TGTGCCAGCAGTTTTGGGACAGGGGGCAGAGATAACACTGAAGCTTTCTTT
TRBD1,TRBV12-5,.,TRBJ1-2,CASGPDNRGPGYGYTF,TGTGCTAGTGGTCCCGACAACAGGGGGCCCGGCTATGGCTACACCTTC
.,TRBV29-1,once,TRBJ2-1,CSVVAGINNEQFF,TGCAGCGTTGTTGCGGGTATTAACAATGAGCAGTTCTTC
TRBD1,TRBV27,.,TRBJ1-5,CASSFGTGFQPQHF,TGTGCCAGCAGTTTCGGGACAGGGTTTCAGCCCCAGCATTTT
TRBD2,TRBV2,.,TRBJ2-7,CASSEVFNGGEPWDF,TGTGCCAGCAGTGAAGTGTTTAACGGGGGGGAACCGTGGGACTTC
.,TRBV9,.,TRBJ2-1,CASSVSSRGDEQFF,TGTGCCAGCAGCGTATCGTCTCGGGGTGATGAGCAGTTCTTC
TRBD2,TRBV14,.,TRBJ2-7,CASSQGLAGGQYF,TGTGCCAGCAGCCAAGGGCTCGCGGGAGGGCAGTACTTC
.,TRBV7-6,.,TRBJ2-3,CASSAELASSTDTQYF,TGTGCCAGCAGCGCAGAACTAGCTAGTAGCACAGATACGCAGTATTTT
.,TRBV5-8,.,TRBJ1-1,CASSLSGATEAFF,TGTGCCAGCAGCCTCTCGGGGGCCACTGAAGCTTTCTTT
.,TRBV15,.,TRBJ1-1,CATRGSGGWDTEAFF,TGTGCCACCAGAGGGTCGGGGGGATGGGACACTGAAGCTTTCTTT
.,TRBV27,.,TRBJ1-1,CASSPSGNTEAFF,TGTGCCAGCAGTCCGTCGGGGAACACTGAAGCTTTCTTT
.,TRBV29-1,.,TRBJ1-2,CSAPRAECCYTF,TGCAGCGCTCCCCGGGCAGAGTGTTGCTACACCTTC
TRBD1,TRBV6-5,once,TRBJ1-4,CASTAGTGEKLFF,TGTGCCAGCACCGCCGGGACAGGAGAAAAACTGTTTTTT